These T cell receptor beta chains were read from a single sample in a study of neoadjuvant anti-PD-1 for oral cavity cancer. The table came from immunoSEQ multiplex PCR; TCRdb's copy has only in-frame clones and leaves some out. The sample shows some 33,000 clones, roughly 85% of them seen only once. The material sequenced was PBMCs, taken after nivolumab (anti-PD-1) treatment. These receptors came from a person aged 40 to 85 with oral cavity squamous cell carcinoma. Each CDR3 is given with its conserved first and last residue. The D gene is left open where the match is weak. Where a row states a size, it is once, few, many or the class of an expanded clone; other rows omit it.

v_call	clone_size	d_call	j_call	cdr3_nt	cdr3_aa
TRBV7-6	-	-	TRBJ2-1	TGTGCCAGCAGCTTGGCCGGGACTGCTTACAATGAGCAGTTCTTC	CASSLAGTAYNEQFF
TRBV28	-	-	TRBJ2-7	TGTGCCAGCAGCCCCTTGAGGAGCTCCTACGAGCAGTACTTC	CASSPLRSSYEQYF
TRBV27	-	TRBD1	TRBJ1-2	TGTGCCAGCAGTTCCACCTTACAGGGGAACTATGGCTACACCTTC	CASSSTLQGNYGYTF
TRBV18	once	-	TRBJ1-1	TGTGCCAGCTCACCTCAGGGTCGAAACACTGAAGCTTTCTTT	CASSPQGRNTEAFF
TRBV4-2	-	-	TRBJ1-2	TGTGCCAGCAGCCAAGAGGGATACCCGGGACCACCCTATGGCTACACCTTC	CASSQEGYPGPPYGYTF
TRBV15	-	-	TRBJ2-5	TGTGCCACCAGCAGTGAGGGGGACTACCAAGAGACCCAGTACTTC	CATSSEGDYQETQYF
TRBV11-2	-	TRBD1	TRBJ1-1	TGTGCCAGCAGCTTTCTTCTACAGGGGCGGCCTGAAGCTTTCTTT	CASSFLLQGRPEAFF
TRBV5-8	-	-	TRBJ2-5	TGTGCCAGCAGCTTTCCGCTTGCAGGGGATCTTAGAGAGACCCAGTACTTC	CASSFPLAGDLRETQYF
TRBV10-3	-	-	TRBJ2-6	TGTGCCACCAGGACGGCAGGGCCTTACTCTGGGGCCAACGTCCTGACTTTC	CATRTAGPYSGANVLTF
TRBV11-3	-	-	TRBJ1-3	TGTGCCAGCAGCTCCGACTCTGGAAACACCATATATTTT	CASSSDSGNTIYF
TRBV4-3	-	-	TRBJ2-6	TGCGCCAGCAGCCAAGGGGGGGTTAGCTCTGGGGCCAACGTCCTGACTTTC	CASSQGGVSSGANVLTF
TRBV2	-	-	TRBJ1-1	TGTGCCAGCAGTGAGCCTACAGGAGTCACTGAAGCTTTCTTT	CASSEPTGVTEAFF
TRBV19	-	-	TRBJ1-2	TGTGCCAGTACCCCAGGGCCGGGTTATGGCTACACCTTC	CASTPGPGYGYTF
TRBV19	-	-	TRBJ2-3	TGTGCCAGTAGTATAGATCTCGGGACACTTAGCACAGATACGCAGTATTTT	CASSIDLGTLSTDTQYF
TRBV9	-	-	TRBJ1-3	TGTGCCAGCAGCGGGGTCAGTAGCTCTGGAAACACCATATATTTT	CASSGVSSSGNTIYF
TRBV30	-	-	TRBJ2-7	TGTGCCCAGGGGACTTCCACCGCTCTCGAGCAGTACTTC	CAQGTSTALEQYF
TRBV5-5	-	-	TRBJ1-2	TGTGCCAGCAGCTTGGCATCGGACCGACCCTTTTACGGCTACACCTTC	CASSLASDRPFYGYTF
TRBV18	-	TRBD2	TRBJ2-5	TGTGCCAGCTCACCGGAGGGGACTAGCGGAGAGACCCAGTACTTC	CASSPEGTSGETQYF
TRBV10-2	-	TRBD1	TRBJ2-2	TGCGCCACCCGGGGCCTAATGGGGACAGGTCGCTTTTTGATGAACACCGGGGAGCTGTTTTTT	CATRGLMGTGRFLMNTGELFF
TRBV11-2	-	-	TRBJ1-4	TGTGCCAGCAGCTTAGTACGGCAGGGCGGGGAAAAACTGTTTTTT	CASSLVRQGGEKLFF
TRBV7-9	-	TRBD1	TRBJ1-4	TGTGCCAGCAGCTTGGAGGACAGGGTAGATTCCAATGAAAAACTGTTTTTT	CASSLEDRVDSNEKLFF
TRBV2	few	TRBD1	TRBJ1-6	TGTGCCAGCATACAGGGGGTGAATTCACCCCTCCACTTT	CASIQGVNSPLHF